The source of this TCR beta chain is a study of cytomegalovirus exposure and HLA in healthy donors. Overall study findings and caveats: The authors listed 150 to 200 TCR beta chains as cytomegalovirus-associated. An analysis was carried out later, and it reportedly showed fewer N-insertions in an Asian-associated ancestry cluster than the roughly 670-donor mean.

The PCR employed 60 Vbeta primers together with 13 Jbeta primers. Measured with immunoSEQ multiplex PCR; TCRdb has only the in-frame clones, and not every one. The repertoire holds roughly 140,000 clones, with roughly 80% as singletons. A word on this clone: The antigen is not known.

This CDR3 has 19 residues. V gave up 0 bases and J gave up 0 bases, with 15 bases separating them. The V gene's germline CDR1 is MNHEY and CDR2 SMNVEV (reference sequence). The origin of this receptor is a man younger than 30 in good health and CMV-seronegative. The sample comprised PBMCs. V usage is TRBV27 and J usage is TRBJ2-6, with D tentatively TRBD1 (5 bases). The DNA for the CDR3 is TGTGCCAGCAGTTTATCCCCAGGGTTTCTAGACTCTGGGGCCAACGTCCTGACTTTC. Protein: CASSLSPGFLDSGANVLTF. The variable domain in full, with the rest retrieved from reference TRBV27 and TRBJ2-6, is EAQVTQNPRYLITVTGKKLTVTCSQNMNHEYMSWYRQDPGLGLRQIYYSMNVEVTDKGDVPEGYKVSRKEKRNFPLILESPSPNQTSLYFCASSLSPGFLDSGANVLTFGAGSRLTVL.